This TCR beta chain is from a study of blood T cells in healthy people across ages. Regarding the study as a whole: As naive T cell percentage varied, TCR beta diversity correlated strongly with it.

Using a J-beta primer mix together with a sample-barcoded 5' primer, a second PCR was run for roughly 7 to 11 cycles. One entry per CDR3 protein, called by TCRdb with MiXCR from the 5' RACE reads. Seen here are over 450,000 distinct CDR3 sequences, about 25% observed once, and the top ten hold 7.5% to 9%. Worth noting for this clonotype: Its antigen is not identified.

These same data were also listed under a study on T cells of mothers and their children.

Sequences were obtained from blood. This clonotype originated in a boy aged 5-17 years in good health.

The CDR3 here is CASAGTSYEQYF. As DNA, the CDR3 is TGTGCCAGCGCCGGGACATCCTACGAGCAGTACTTC. The chain couples TRBV6-2 or TRBV6-3 to TRBJ2-7; D is perhaps TRBD1 (6 bases). V shed 8 bases and J shed 1 base, with 9 bases lying between them. This CDR3 contains 12 residues. Germline CDR1 and CDR2: MNHEY and SVGEGT.